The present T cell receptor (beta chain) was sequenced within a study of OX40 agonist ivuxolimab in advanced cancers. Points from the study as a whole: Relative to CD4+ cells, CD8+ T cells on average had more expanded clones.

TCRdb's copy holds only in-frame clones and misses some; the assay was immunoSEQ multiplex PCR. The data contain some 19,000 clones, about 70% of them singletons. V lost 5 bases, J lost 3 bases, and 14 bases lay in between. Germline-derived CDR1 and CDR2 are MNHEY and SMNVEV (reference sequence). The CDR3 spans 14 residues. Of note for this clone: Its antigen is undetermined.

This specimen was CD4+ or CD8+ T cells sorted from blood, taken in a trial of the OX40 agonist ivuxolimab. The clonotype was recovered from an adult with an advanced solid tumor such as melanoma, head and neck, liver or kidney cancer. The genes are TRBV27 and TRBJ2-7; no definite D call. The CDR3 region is CASSPLGGDYEQYF. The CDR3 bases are TGTGCCAGCAGTCCCCTCGGTGGGGACTACGAGCAGTACTTC.